Sequencing of this T cell receptor beta chain was carried out in a study of long-term antiretroviral therapy in people with HIV. Across the whole study: The oldest specimens predate the 2015 immediate-ART recommendation by about a decade. General study points: Pre-ART clonal expansion yielded clones that dominated the repertoire at all time points. Missing from the dataset were any data on ART adherence, viral resistance or therapy changes.

The CDR3 has 21 amino acids. Trimming stripped 4 bases from V and 4 bases from J, with 30 bases between. The germline V gene encodes CDR1 SGHRS and CDR2 YFSETQ. Researchers report immunoSEQ v3.0 was run at survey level. Sequenced by immunoSEQ multiplex PCR; TCRdb stores in-frame clones only, minus some. The sample lists 20,000 to 25,000 clones, around four fifths occurring once. People in the study who had HIV all got their treatment in the United States. This clone was observed a single time. Its antigen is as yet unknown. The V call is TRBV5-1, the J call TRBJ1-6, with D tentatively TRBD1 (5 bases). Sample: unsorted PBMCs, taken 0.5 years after starting antiretroviral therapy. The origin of this receptor is a man between 18 and 35 years old with HIV. The CDR3 coding sequence is TGCGCCAGCAGCCCCGACAGACCCAGGGTCTTATTTTTTAAGTATAATTCACCCCTCCACTTT. Amino acids: CASSPDRPRVLFFKYNSPLHF.